These 5 T cell receptor beta chains were all obtained from the same sample, sequenced in a study of regulatory T cells in long-lasting Graves disease. Sample time point: persistent/refractory GD, antithyroid drugs over 5 years with positive TRAb. From RNA extracted from PBMCs, the TCR library was made. CDR3 regions were amplified by Arm-PCR using iRepertoire HTBI primers to build TCR beta libraries. TCRdb passed the multiplex PCR reads through MiXCR, listing each CDR3 protein once. The sample contains a few hundred thousand distinct CDR3 sequences, roughly 25% of which appear only once. The sample was peripheral blood mononuclear cells (PBMCs), taken when the disease was refractory, from a patient treated with antithyroid drugs. Receptors originate from a woman aged 35 to 49 with Graves disease.

A note on this clonotype: It may be a read error: a sequence one base away is much more abundant. The chain combines TRBV11-2 with TRBJ1-2, with D unclear. Germline-derived CDR1 and CDR2 are SGHAT and FQNNGV. The CDR3 totals 14 residues. CDR3 protein: CANSPSGEIYGYTF. CDR3 DNA: TGTGCCAACAGCCCCTCCGGGGAAATCTATGGCTACACCTTC.

The chain has TRBV27 and TRBJ2-2, with a tentative D call TRBD2 (5 bases). Trimming pared 7 bases from V and 6 bases from J, leaving 18 bases between. The length of the CDR3 is 15 residues. Germline CDR1 MNHEY, CDR2 SMNVEV (reference sequence). The CDR3 coding sequence is TGTGCCAGCACCCACGTGGGAGACCCACCCGGGGAGCTGTTTTTT. The encoded protein is CASTHVGDPPGELFF.

The sample holds a few counts of this clonotype. The V gene is TRBV5-5, the J gene TRBJ1-1; weak D call: TRBD1 (6 bases). The CDR3 is 15 residues long. Trimming took off 1 base at V and 6 bases at J, with 16 bases between the two ends. Germline V gene lookup returns CDR1 SGHKS and CDR2 YYEKEE (reference sequence). The CDR3 coding sequence is TGTGCCAGCAGCTTGAGGGCTACAGGGATCGCTGAAGCTTTCTTT. Its translation is CASSLRATGIAEAFF.

This clonotype was seen many times. The chain uses TRBV12-3 or TRBV12-4 and TRBJ2-7; D possibly corresponds to TRBD2 (6 bases). V was pared by 7 bases and J by 5 bases, with 21 bases between. This CDR3 spans 15 amino acids. CDR3 nucleotide sequence: TGTGCCAGCACGGGGACTGGAAAAGTAGTCCACGAGCAGTACTTC. Protein sequence: CASTGTGKVVHEQYF.

This clonotype was detected ten times or more. This chain connects TRBV6-5 to TRBJ1-1, with D perhaps matching TRBD1 (6 bases). Germline V gene sequence: CDR1 MNHEY, CDR2 SVGAGI. The CDR3 sequence is 15 residues long. The V and J ends lost 0 bases and 7 bases respectively, with 15 bases between them. The CDR3 nucleotides are TGTGCCAGCAGTTACTCGGGGGGGCTGATGGATGAAGCTTTCTTT. Translating it yields CASSYSGGLMDEAFF.